This entry is about one TCR beta chain. The investigators collected lesional scalp punch biopsies and peripheral blood from alopecia areata patients. Extracted from the samples, RNA was reverse transcribed into cDNA to serve as the sequencing template. Assay used: immunoSEQ multiplex PCR; TCRdb lists only in-frame clones, some missing. The sample shows more than 9,000 clones, about 53% of them seen only once. This entry is derived from a study of CD8+ T cells in alopecia areata. The CDR3 spans 16 residues. The V segment lost 1 base and the J segment 1 base; nucleotides outside the gene matches: 7. CDR1 and CDR2 (germline): SGHVS, FNYEAQ.

This receptor was identified in a human donor with alopecia areata. The sequenced sample consisted of skin. The chain combines TRBV7-6 with TRBJ2-7; 7 bases are shared with TRBD2. CDR3 in amino acids: CASSLVSGGGSYEQYF. The CDR3 region has the DNA TGTGCCAGCAGCTTAGTATCAGGCGGGGGTTCCTACGAGCAGTACTTC.